The 6 T cell receptor beta chains below all came from one sample that was sequenced in a study of CD8 T cells in ankylosing spondylitis. A single record per CDR3 protein comes from TCRdb applying MiXCR to the 5' RACE reads. The table records roughly 150,000 distinct CDR3 sequences, 30% to 40% of them present only once. The sequenced sample was synovial fluid, either unsorted or a sorted T cell fraction (not recorded which). Source of these receptors: a male donor with ankylosing spondylitis.

The chain has TRBV6-1 and TRBJ1-4, with TRBD1 as a possible D gene (6 bases). Germline V lookup: CDR1 MNHNS, CDR2 SASEGT. The CDR3 is 14 residues long. V was cut by 5 bases and J by 6 bases, with 13 bases left in between. CDR3 nucleotides: TGTGCCAGCAGTCCCACAGGGAACCATGAAAAACTGTTTTTT. Protein sequence: CASSPTGNHEKLFF.

The table lists this clonotype with a few counts. The chain is built from TRBV5-1 and TRBJ2-4, with D possibly being TRBD1 or TRBD2 (6 bases each). Per germline, CDR1 SGHRS and CDR2 YFSETQ. CDR3 length: 13 residues. V was clipped by 3 bases and J by 8 bases, with 12 bases between them. CDR3 residues: CASSSTGGHIQYF. CDR3 DNA: TGCGCCAGCAGCTCCACCGGGGGCCACATTCAGTACTTC.

This chain links TRBV12-3 or TRBV12-4 with TRBJ2-1; 10 bases match TRBD1. V dropped 4 bases and J dropped 3; count of bases not matched to a gene: 9. The CDR3 is 17 residues long. CDR3 DNA sequence: TGTGCCAGCAGTTCTGGCATAGGGACAGGGGACTACAATGAGCAGTTCTTC. Its protein is CASSSGIGTGDYNEQFF.

The chain links TRBV7-9 to TRBJ2-3; the D call may be TRBD1 or TRBD2 (5 bases each). Deletions cut 4 bases from V and 2 bases from J, with 13 bases between. In germline, CDR1 is SEHNR, CDR2 FQNEAQ (reference sequence). The CDR3 extends over 15 amino acids. CDR3 coding DNA: TGTGCCAGCAGCTCGCCGGGACCGTACACAGATACGCAGTATTTT. Translating it yields CASSSPGPYTDTQYF.

The chain uses TRBV20-1 and TRBJ1-1; 9 positions agree with TRBD1. Germline V lookup: CDR1 DFQATT, CDR2 SNEGSKA (reference sequence). The CDR3 totals 13 residues. The V gene end was trimmed by 3 bases and the J gene end by 1 base; junction bases not matched to a gene: 0. The CDR3 DNA sequence: TGCAGTGCTAGGACAGGGGGGAACACTGAAGCTTTCTTT. Its protein is CSARTGGNTEAFF.

The sample holds many counts of this clonotype. The rearrangement links TRBV20-1 to TRBJ2-7, with 7 bases identical to TRBD1. From germline, CDR1 is DFQATT and CDR2 SNEGSKA (reference sequence). This CDR3 has 15 residues. Germline trimming cut 0 bases from V and 1 base from J; bases unmatched to any gene: 6. CDR3 coding DNA: TGCAGTGCTAGAGACGGGGACAGACTTTCCTACGAGCAGTACTTC. It is translated as CSARDGDRLSYEQYF.